The clone carrying this T cell receptor (beta chain) was seen more than once but under ten times. Antigen unknown. The data belong to a study of beta chain features in type 1 diabetes. Study-wide results and caveats: Reduced insertions and increased deletions marked VDJ junctions in type 1 diabetes patients.

The investigators reverse transcribed all of the isolated RNA, so they sequenced expressed TCRB transcripts. Measured with immunoSEQ multiplex PCR; TCRdb has only the in-frame clones, and not every one. The table records about 370,000 clones, about 16% of them present only once. With 0 bases removed from V and 6 bases from J, the gap between germline ends came to 8 bases. Germline CDR1 SGHNT, CDR2 YYREEE (reference sequence). There are 13 residues in the CDR3. The TCR comes from a young woman in good health. What was sequenced was naive CD4+ T cells from blood. The chain couples TRBV5-4 to TRBJ2-3; tentatively, D is TRBD1 (6 bases). The CDR3 nucleotides are TGTGCCAGCAGCTTGGACAGGGTTGATACGCAGTATTTT. This gives the protein CASSLDRVDTQYF.